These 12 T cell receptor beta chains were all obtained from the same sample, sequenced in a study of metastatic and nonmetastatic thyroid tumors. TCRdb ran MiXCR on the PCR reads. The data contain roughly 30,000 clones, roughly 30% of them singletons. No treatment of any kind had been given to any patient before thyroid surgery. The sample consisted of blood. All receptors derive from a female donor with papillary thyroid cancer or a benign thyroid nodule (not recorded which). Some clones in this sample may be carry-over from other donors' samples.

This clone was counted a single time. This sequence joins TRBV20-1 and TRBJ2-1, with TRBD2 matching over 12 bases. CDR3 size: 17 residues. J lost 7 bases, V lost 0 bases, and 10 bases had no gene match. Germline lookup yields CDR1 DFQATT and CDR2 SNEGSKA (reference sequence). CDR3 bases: TGCAGTGCTAGAGAGCCGGTACTAGCGGGAGGAACAAATGAGCAGTTCTTC. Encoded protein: CSAREPVLAGGTNEQFF.

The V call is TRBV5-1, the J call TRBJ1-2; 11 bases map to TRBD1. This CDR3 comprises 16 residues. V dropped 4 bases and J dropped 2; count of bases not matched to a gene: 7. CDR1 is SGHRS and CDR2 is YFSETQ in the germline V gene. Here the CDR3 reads CASSTWTGGQNYGYTF. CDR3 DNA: TGCGCCAGCAGCACTTGGACAGGGGGCCAGAACTATGGCTACACCTTC.

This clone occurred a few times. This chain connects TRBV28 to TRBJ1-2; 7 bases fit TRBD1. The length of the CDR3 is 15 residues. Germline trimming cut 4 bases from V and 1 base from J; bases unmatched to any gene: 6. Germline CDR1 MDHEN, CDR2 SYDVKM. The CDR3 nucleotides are TGTGCCAGCAGTTACACAGGGGAGAATAACTATGGCTACACCTTC. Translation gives CASSYTGENNYGYTF.

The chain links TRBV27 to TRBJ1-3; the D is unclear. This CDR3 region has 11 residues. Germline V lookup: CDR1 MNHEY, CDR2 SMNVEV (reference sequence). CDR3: CVGVERNTIYF. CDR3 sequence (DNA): TGTGTCGGGGTGGAGAGAAACACCATATATTTT.

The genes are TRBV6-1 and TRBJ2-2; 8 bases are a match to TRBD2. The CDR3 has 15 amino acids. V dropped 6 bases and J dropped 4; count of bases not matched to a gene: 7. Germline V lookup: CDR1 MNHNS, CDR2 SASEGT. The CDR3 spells CASRQRGQVTGELFF. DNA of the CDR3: TGTGCCAGCAGGCAGCGGGGGCAGGTCACCGGGGAGCTGTTTTTT.

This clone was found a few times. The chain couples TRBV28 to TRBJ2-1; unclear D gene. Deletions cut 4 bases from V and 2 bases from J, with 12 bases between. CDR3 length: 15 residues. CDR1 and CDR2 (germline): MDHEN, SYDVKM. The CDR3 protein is CASSSSDGAYNEQFF. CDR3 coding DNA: TGTGCCAGCAGTTCCTCCGACGGCGCCTACAATGAGCAGTTCTTC.

CDR3 DNA: TGCAGTGCTAGTCGTCCCAGTAACTATGGCTACACCTTC. Translating it yields CSASRPSNYGYTF. The gene calls are TRBV20-1 and TRBJ1-2, with D unclear. The ends were cut back, 3 bases at V and 1 base at J, with 9 bases in the middle. CDR3 length equals 13 residues. CDR1 DFQATT and CDR2 SNEGSKA come from the germline V gene (reference sequence).

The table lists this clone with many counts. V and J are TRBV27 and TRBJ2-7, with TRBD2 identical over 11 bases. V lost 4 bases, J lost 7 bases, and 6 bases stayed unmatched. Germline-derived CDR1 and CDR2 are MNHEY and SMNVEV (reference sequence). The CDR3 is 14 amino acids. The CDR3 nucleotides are TGTGCCAGCAGTTCGTACGGACTAGCGGGTGAGCAGTACTTC. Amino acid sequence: CASSSYGLAGEQYF.

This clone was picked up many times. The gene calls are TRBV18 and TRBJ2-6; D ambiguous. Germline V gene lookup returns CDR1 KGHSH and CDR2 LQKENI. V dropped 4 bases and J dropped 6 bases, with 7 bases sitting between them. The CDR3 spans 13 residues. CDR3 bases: TGTGCCAGCTCACTGGCGGAGGCCAACGTCCTGACTTTC. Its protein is CASSLAEANVLTF.

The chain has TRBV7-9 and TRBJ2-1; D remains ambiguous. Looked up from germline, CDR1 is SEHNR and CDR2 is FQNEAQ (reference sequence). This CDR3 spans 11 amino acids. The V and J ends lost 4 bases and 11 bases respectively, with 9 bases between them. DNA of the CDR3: TGTGCCAGCAGCTCTTTGGGCCAGCAGTTCTTC. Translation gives CASSSLGQQFF.

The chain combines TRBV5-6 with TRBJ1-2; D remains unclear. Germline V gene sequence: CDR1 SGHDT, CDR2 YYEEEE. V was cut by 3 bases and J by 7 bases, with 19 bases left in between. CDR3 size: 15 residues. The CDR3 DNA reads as TGTGCCAGCAGCTCCGGTTGGTGGGCGAAACCTGGCTACACCTTC. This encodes CASSSGWWAKPGYTF. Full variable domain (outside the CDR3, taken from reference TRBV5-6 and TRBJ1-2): DAGVTQSPTHLIKTRGQQVTLRCSPKSGHDTVSWYQQALGQGPQFIFQYYEEEERQRGNFPDRFSGHQFPNYSSELNVNALLLGDSALYLCASSSGWWAKPGYTFGSGTRLTVV.

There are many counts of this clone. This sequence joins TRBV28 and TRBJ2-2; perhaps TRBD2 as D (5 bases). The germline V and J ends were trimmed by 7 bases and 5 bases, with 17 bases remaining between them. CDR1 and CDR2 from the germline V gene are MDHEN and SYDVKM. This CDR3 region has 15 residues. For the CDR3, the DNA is TGTGCCAGCACTGCTCACGTGGGAGAAACCGGGGAGCTGTTTTTT. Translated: CASTAHVGETGELFF.